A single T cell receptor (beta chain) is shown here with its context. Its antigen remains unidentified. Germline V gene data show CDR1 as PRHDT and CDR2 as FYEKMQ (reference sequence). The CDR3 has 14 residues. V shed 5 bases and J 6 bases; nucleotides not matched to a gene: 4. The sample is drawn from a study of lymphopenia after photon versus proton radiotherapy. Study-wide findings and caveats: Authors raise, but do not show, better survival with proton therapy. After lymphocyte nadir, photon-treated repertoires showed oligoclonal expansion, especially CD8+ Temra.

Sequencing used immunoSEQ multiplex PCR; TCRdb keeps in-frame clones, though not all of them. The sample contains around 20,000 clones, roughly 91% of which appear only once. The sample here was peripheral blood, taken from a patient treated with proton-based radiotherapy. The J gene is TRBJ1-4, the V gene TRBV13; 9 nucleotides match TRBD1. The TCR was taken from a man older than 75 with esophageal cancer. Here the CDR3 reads CASSPGQGDEKLFF. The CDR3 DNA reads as TGTGCCAGCAGCCCGGGACAGGGTGATGAAAAACTGTTTTTT.